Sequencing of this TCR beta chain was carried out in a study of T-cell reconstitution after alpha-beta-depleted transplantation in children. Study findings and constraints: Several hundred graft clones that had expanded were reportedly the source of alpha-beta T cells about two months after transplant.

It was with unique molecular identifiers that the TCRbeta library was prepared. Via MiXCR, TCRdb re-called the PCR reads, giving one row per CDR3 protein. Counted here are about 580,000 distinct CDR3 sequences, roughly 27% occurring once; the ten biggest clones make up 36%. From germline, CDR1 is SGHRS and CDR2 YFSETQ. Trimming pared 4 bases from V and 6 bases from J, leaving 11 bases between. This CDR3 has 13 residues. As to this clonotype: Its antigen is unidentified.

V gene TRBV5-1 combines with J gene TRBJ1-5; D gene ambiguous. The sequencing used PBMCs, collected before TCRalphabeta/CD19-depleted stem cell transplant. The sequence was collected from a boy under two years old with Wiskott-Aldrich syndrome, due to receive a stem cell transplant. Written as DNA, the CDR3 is TGCGCCAGCAGCCCCTCCGGTATTCAGCCCCAGCATTTT. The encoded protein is CASSPSGIQPQHF. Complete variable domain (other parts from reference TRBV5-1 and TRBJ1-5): KAGVTQTPRYLIKTRGQQVTLSCSPISGHRSVSWYQQTPGQGLQFLFEYFSETQRNKGNFPGRFSGRQFSNSRSEMNVSTLELGDSALYLCASSPSGIQPQHFGDGTRLSIL.